Described below is a single T cell receptor (beta chain) sequence and its context. Its antigen is unknown. There are no base qualities to consult, and no much larger clone falls within one base. The library was made by the immunoSEQ multiplex PCR assay. The table was pulled from immuneACCESS by TCRdb, which kept in-frame rearrangements only. Such tables lose some clones; where checked, under half of the loss comes from unresolved V genes, and the rest has no known cause. Recorded for this sample are under 95,000 clones; about 94% of them occurred a single time. Of the sample, more than 0.95% falls within the top ten clones. At the junction V is shortened by 2 bases and J by 5 bases; bases outside the gene matches: 13. There are 18 amino acids in the CDR3, from cysteine to phenylalanine inclusive. Of the read, only the CDR3 DNA is kept; its 54 bases are in frame from base 1. Per the germline V gene, SGHRS is the CDR1 and YFSETQ is the CDR2.

The entry originates in a study of T cell changes during pregnancy in multiple sclerosis (dated by TCRdb to between 2018 and 2020). Broadly, across the study: Changes in the T cell repertoire over the course of pregnancy were examined in this study in women with multiple sclerosis.

This sequence originates from a female donor in good health, enrolled as a control in a pregnancy study. The receptor chain draws on TRBV5-1 and TRBJ2-1, and TRBD2 aligns with 10 junction nucleotides. The source was peripheral blood, collected in the second trimester of pregnancy. The bases read TGCGCCAGCAGCTTCGCTTATCCCGGGCTAGCGGGAGACAATGAGCAGTTCTTC. The translation is CASSFAYPGLAGDNEQFF.